This T cell receptor (beta chain) was found in a study of T cells after somatic rescue of genetic block. The sample holds a few counts of this clone. Produced via immunoSEQ multiplex PCR; TCRdb's table is partial and in-frame only. The sample shows about 120,000 clones, approximately 90% of them seen only once. Sequencing was carried out using peripheral blood mononuclear cells (PBMCs). The clonotype comes from a woman between 18 and 29 years old.

CDR3 nucleotide sequence: TGTGCCAGCAGCTTTGCGAGGGCAGGGAGCACCGGGGAGCTGTTTTTT. As protein: CASSFARAGSTGELFF. J is TRBJ2-2 and V is TRBV7-9; the D call may be TRBD1 or TRBD2 (5 bases each). The germline V gene encodes CDR1 SEHNR and CDR2 FQNEAQ (reference sequence). CDR3 length: 16 amino acids. Trimming shortened V by 3 bases and J by 4 bases, and 15 bases separated the two germline ends.